The 30 T cell receptor beta chains below come from one sample, sequenced in a study of regulatory T cells in long-lasting Graves disease. Time point: newly diagnosed GD, antithyroid drugs for less than 3 months. PBMC RNA served as the TCR library source. Arm-PCR of CDR3 regions and iRepertoire HTBI primers were used to build TCR beta libraries. Each CDR3 protein is one row after TCRdb ran MiXCR on the multiplex PCR reads. The table includes around 500,000 distinct CDR3 sequences, around 16% detected once. In addition, the sample was reused for a study of T cells in Graves' hyperthyroidism and ophthalmopathy.

This sample comprised peripheral blood mononuclear cells (PBMCs), obtained at new diagnosis, from a patient treated with antithyroid drugs. Receptor source: a woman aged 35 to 60 with Graves disease.

This clonotype was counted a few times. The rearrangement links TRBV9 to TRBJ1-3; no clear D gene. This CDR3 comprises 18 residues. Per germline, CDR1 SGDLS and CDR2 YYNGEE. Trimming left V 4 bases short and J 0 bases short, with 20 bases between. The CDR3 protein is CASSHNILPPNSGNTIYF. CDR3 DNA: TGTGCCAGCAGCCATAACATATTGCCCCCAAACTCTGGAAACACCATATATTTT.

This clonotype was detected only a few times. This sequence joins TRBV28 and TRBJ1-6; D is ambiguous. This CDR3 is 20 amino acids long. Per the germline V gene, CDR1 is MDHEN and CDR2 is SYDVKM. V shed 2 bases and J shed 0 bases, with 20 bases lying between them. The CDR3 spells CASSLIGRTLKSSYNSPLHF. The CDR3 region has the DNA TGTGCCAGCAGTTTAATCGGCAGGACCCTAAAAAGCTCCTATAATTCACCCCTCCACTTT. The whole variable domain, remainder taken from reference TRBV28 and TRBJ1-6, is DVKVTQSSRYLVKRTGEKVFLECVQDMDHENMFWYRQDPGLGLRLIYFSYDVKMKEKGDIPEGYSVSREKKERFSLILESASTNQTSMYLCASSLIGRTLKSSYNSPLHFGNGTRLTVT.

This clonotype was observed a few times. V gene TRBV5-4 combines with J gene TRBJ2-5, with D uncertain. Germline CDR1 is SGHNT and CDR2 is YYREEE (reference sequence). V was clipped by 4 bases and J by 4 bases, with 17 bases between them. The CDR3 spans 15 residues. CDR3 loop: CASSPLGVISETQYF. The CDR3 nucleotides read TGTGCCAGCAGCCCACTCGGTGTCATCTCAGAGACCCAGTACTTC. Variable domain in full (rest from reference TRBV5-4 and TRBJ2-5): ETGVTQSPTHLIKTRGQQVTLRCSSQSGHNTVSWYQQALGQGPQFIFQYYREEENGRGNFPPRFSGLQFPNYSSELNVNALELDDSALYLCASSPLGVISETQYFGPGTRLLVL.

V and J are TRBV2 and TRBJ2-1; D may correspond to TRBD1 or TRBD2 (5 bases each). The DNA end lines up better with TRBJ2-5; the J call may be wrong. Germline V gives CDR1 SNHLY, CDR2 FYNNEI. The CDR3 has 11 residues. The CDR3, as DNA: TGTGCCAGCACTTGGGGGGAGACCCAGTACTTC. Protein sequence: CASTWGETQYF.

The V call is TRBV11-2, the J call TRBJ1-4; maybe TRBD1 (5 bases). With 3 bases removed from V and 0 bases from J, the gap between germline ends came to 5 bases. CDR1 is SGHAT, CDR2 FQNNGV, per germline. The CDR3 extends over 14 amino acids. The CDR3 region is CASSLGPTNEKLFF. CDR3 sequence (DNA): TGTGCCAGCAGCTTGGGACCAACTAATGAAAAACTGTTTTTT.

This clonotype was counted a few times. The chain has TRBV9 and TRBJ2-1, with 8 positions matching TRBD2. Germline V gives CDR1 SGDLS, CDR2 YYNGEE. Trimming removed 4 bases from V and 0 bases from J; junction bases left unmatched: 6. The CDR3 runs to 16 residues. DNA of the CDR3: TGTGCCAGCAGCCCCCTAGGGACTAGCTCCTACAATGAGCAGTTCTTC. As protein: CASSPLGTSSYNEQFF.

This clonotype has just a few counts. V is TRBV20-1 and J is TRBJ1-5, with 9 bases fitting TRBD1. Germline CDR1 is DFQATT and CDR2 is SNEGSKA (reference sequence). CDR3 length: 16 residues. Trimming took 4 bases from V and 3 from J; bases not matched to a gene: 10. The CDR3 protein is CSAIPRTGAYNQPQHF. As DNA, the CDR3 is TGCAGTGCTATCCCACGGACAGGGGCCTACAATCAGCCCCAGCATTTT.

There are many counts of this clonotype. The CDR3 protein is CASSFIQIEANEQFF. The CDR3 coding sequence is TGTGCCAGCAGTTTTATCCAAATTGAGGCCAATGAGCAGTTCTTC. This sequence joins TRBV28 and TRBJ2-1; no clear D. V was trimmed by 3 bases and J by 6 bases, leaving 15 bases between them. Germline CDR1 reads MDHEN; CDR2 reads SYDVKM. CDR3 length: 15 amino acids.

The chain couples TRBV5-7 to TRBJ1-2; no reliable D call. TRBV5-7 belongs to the ORF category, with a function that is uncertain. The CDR3 covers 15 residues. V shed 0 bases and J shed 2 bases, with 11 bases lying between them. The CDR3 protein is CASSLAPGRNYGYTF. CDR3 nucleotides: TGTGCCAGCAGCTTGGCCCCTGGACGGAACTATGGCTACACCTTC.

In its sample, this clonotype was seen many times. The chain carries TRBV28 and TRBJ2-7, with 10 bases fitting TRBD1. Germline trimming cut 8 bases from V and 2 bases from J; bases unmatched to any gene: 6. The CDR3 extends over 14 amino acids. Per the germline V gene, CDR1 is MDHEN and CDR2 is SYDVKM. The CDR3: CASAGGTGAYEQYF. Written as DNA, the CDR3 is TGTGCCAGCGCGGGTGGGACAGGGGCCTACGAGCAGTACTTC.

This clonotype was recorded at least ten times. V usage is TRBV2 and J usage is TRBJ1-6; D gene unclear. The germline CDR1 and CDR2 sequences are SNHLY and FYNNEI. The CDR3 totals 13 residues. V shed 7 bases and J shed 7 bases, with 11 bases lying between them. In nucleotides, the CDR3 is TGTGCCAGCACCAGATCAGTAAATTCACCCCTCCACTTT. Translating gives CASTRSVNSPLHF.

This clonotype was recorded once. The V gene is TRBV6-1, the J gene TRBJ1-5; possible D gene TRBD1, 6 bases. The CDR3 extends over 16 amino acids. With 1 base removed from V and 3 bases from J, the gap between germline ends came to 13 bases. In germline, CDR1 is MNHNS, CDR2 SASEGT. CDR3 loop: CASSEGGYRDNQPQHF. The CDR3 DNA is TGTGCCAGCAGTGAAGGGGGGTACAGGGACAATCAGCCCCAGCATTTT.

In this sample, this clonotype turned up a few times. The chain has TRBV9 and TRBJ2-4, with 7 bases identical to TRBD2. This CDR3 has 14 amino acids. The V segment lost 0 bases and the J segment 3 bases; nucleotides outside the gene matches: 0. The germline gives CDR1 SGDLS, CDR2 YYNGEE. This chain's CDR3 is CASSVGGGKNIQYF. The CDR3 region has the DNA TGTGCCAGCAGCGTAGGCGGGGGCAAAAACATTCAGTACTTC.

This clonotype was counted at least ten times. The chain has TRBV12-3 or TRBV12-4 and TRBJ2-5, with no clear D. The CDR3 loop spans 15 amino acids. The ends were cut back, 2 bases at V and 2 bases at J, with 12 bases in the middle. CDR3 loop: CASSLTVSPQETQYF. CDR3 nucleotides: TGTGCCAGCAGTTTAACGGTTTCTCCGCAAGAGACCCAGTACTTC.

The chain employs TRBV5-1 and TRBJ2-3, with a tentative D call TRBD2 (5 bases). There are 14 residues in the CDR3. V was pared by 2 bases and J by 5 bases, with 12 bases between. CDR1 and CDR2 from the germline V gene are SGHRS and YFSETQ. CDR3: CASSLFRRGDTQYF. In DNA, the CDR3 is TGCGCCAGCAGCTTATTCCGACGGGGAGATACGCAGTATTTT. Complete variable domain (other parts from reference TRBV5-1 and TRBJ2-3): KAGVTQTPRYLIKTRGQQVTLSCSPISGHRSVSWYQQTPGQGLQFLFEYFSETQRNKGNFPGRFSGRQFSNSRSEMNVSTLELGDSALYLCASSLFRRGDTQYFGPGTRLTVL.

This clonotype has a handful of counts. This rearrangement joins TRBV10-3 to TRBJ2-3, with 8 bases fitting TRBD2. CDR3 length: 13 amino acids. The junction had 7 bases not matched to a gene; V was cut back by 10 bases and J by 4 bases. Germline V CDR1 and CDR2: ENHRY, SYGVKD. CDR3 DNA sequence: TGTGCCAGCCGGGGGGGGAATCCAGATACGCAGTATTTT. Its protein is CASRGGNPDTQYF.

The chain is built from TRBV6-1 and TRBJ2-7; 8 bases agree with TRBD1. The CDR3 runs to 15 residues. Trimming at V came to 2 bases and at J to 4 bases, leaving 7 bases not matched to a gene. Germline V gives CDR1 MNHNS, CDR2 SASEGT. The CDR3 reads CASSEPGQVTYEQYF. The CDR3 DNA follows: TGTGCCAGCAGTGAACCGGGACAGGTGACTTACGAGCAGTACTTC.

This clonotype has ten or more counts. V gene TRBV5-1 combines with J gene TRBJ2-1; 10 bases are a match to TRBD2. The CDR3 consists of 16 residues. CDR1 is SGHRS, CDR2 YFSETQ, per germline. V gave up 2 bases and J gave up 5 bases; unmatched junction bases: 7. CDR3 nucleotides: TGCGCCAGCAGCTTTGGTAGCGGGGGGTTCAACAATGAGCAGTTCTTC. The encoded protein is CASSFGSGGFNNEQFF.

This clonotype was seen many times. This chain's CDR3 is CASSQGARTEAFF. The CDR3 DNA reads TGTGCCAGTAGCCAGGGGGCACGGACTGAAGCTTTCTTT. The genes are TRBV19 and TRBJ1-1; 8 bases map to TRBD1. CDR1 LNHDA and CDR2 SQIVND come from the germline V gene (reference sequence). This CDR3 is 13 amino acids long. V was pared by 6 bases and J by 5 bases, with 5 bases of the junction left unmatched.

The chain carries TRBV6-1 and TRBJ1-1; maybe TRBD1 (6 bases). V lost 7 bases and J lost 3, with 12 bases in between. CDR3 size: 13 residues. Germline loops: CDR1 MNHNS, CDR2 SASEGT. CDR3 in amino acids: CASMMNRDTEAFF. For the CDR3, the DNA is TGTGCCAGCATGATGAACAGGGACACTGAAGCTTTCTTT.

Only a few counts were recorded for this clonotype. V usage is TRBV4-1 and J usage is TRBJ1-5; D gene uncertain. V was trimmed by 1 base and J by 0 bases, leaving 4 bases between them. This CDR3 has 14 residues. Germline V gene data show CDR1 as MGHRA and CDR2 as YSYEKL. The CDR3 loop reads CASSQAFSNQPQHF. CDR3 nucleotide sequence: TGCGCCAGCAGCCAAGCCTTTAGCAATCAGCCCCAGCATTTT.

This clonotype was observed many times. This chain connects TRBV11-2 to TRBJ1-4; no definite D call. Germline CDR1 and CDR2: SGHAT and FQNNGV. V shed 1 base and J shed 8 bases, with 2 bases lying between them. The CDR3 contains 11 residues. The CDR3 coding sequence is TGTGCCAGCAGCTTAGCCGAAAAACTGTTTTTT. The encoded protein is CASSLAEKLFF.

This clonotype was counted only a few times. V is TRBV19 and J is TRBJ2-1; 9 bases fit TRBD2. In germline, CDR1 is LNHDA, CDR2 SQIVND (reference sequence). This CDR3 is built from 14 residues. J gave up 7 bases and V 3 bases, and 4 bases lay outside the gene matches. CDR3 nucleotide sequence: TGTGCCAGTAGTATTCTAGCGGGGCTTAATGAGCAGTTCTTC. It yields the protein CASSILAGLNEQFF.

This chain joins TRBV19 and TRBJ2-2, with TRBD2 matching over 9 bases. Germline V CDR1 and CDR2: LNHDA, SQIVND (reference sequence). J gave up 4 bases and V 4 bases, and 4 bases lay outside the gene matches. The CDR3 has 15 residues. The CDR3 coding sequence is TGTGCCAGTAGTACTCTAGCGGGGAGCACCGGGGAGCTGTTTTTT. This gives the protein CASSTLAGSTGELFF.

This clonotype was observed many times. V is TRBV10-2 and J is TRBJ1-5, with D possibly matching TRBD1 (6 bases). The CDR3 consists of 14 residues. Germline values: CDR1 WSHSY, CDR2 SAAADI. Trimming shortened V by 8 bases and J by 5 bases, and 16 bases separated the two germline ends. CDR3 amino acids: CASSYRERHQPQHF. The CDR3 region has the DNA TGCGCCAGCTCTTACAGGGAAAGACATCAGCCCCAGCATTTT.

A note on this clonotype: This may arise from a read error, as a much more abundant clone is one base away. This chain connects TRBV18 to TRBJ1-1; 7 nucleotides agree with TRBD1. The germline V gene encodes CDR1 KGHSH and CDR2 LQKENI. The length of the CDR3 is 15 residues. The CDR3 DNA sequence: TGTGCCAGCTCAGACGGACAGACTGGGGGGACAGAAGCTCTCTTT. Translating it yields CASSDGQTGGTEALF.

In this sample, this clonotype turned up once. With only one base between it and a far larger clone, this is likely a read error. The chain recombines TRBV2 with TRBJ2-7; D is possibly TRBD1 (6 bases). The CDR3 loop spans 16 amino acids. Deletions cut 2 bases from V and 7 bases from J, with 21 bases between. Germline CDR1 reads SNHLY; CDR2 reads FYNNEI. CDR3 bases: TGTGCCAGCAGTGAAAGGGACACGATTTCCTACAATGAGCAGTACTTC. Translation: CASSERDTISYNEQYF.

This clonotype was detected many times. J is TRBJ2-7 and V is TRBV10-3; no firm D call. CDR1 and CDR2 from the germline V gene are ENHRY and SYGVKD. V lost 0 bases to trimming and J lost 7 bases, with 7 bases between them. The length of the CDR3 is 12 residues. In DNA form, the CDR3 reads TGTGCCATCAGTGAGTCGAAATGGGAGCAGTACTTC. The encoded protein is CAISESKWEQYF.

J is TRBJ2-7 and V is TRBV7-8; TRBD1 matches at 7 bases. The CDR3 has 14 residues. Trimming at V came to 7 bases and at J to 9 bases, leaving 15 bases not matched to a gene. CDR1 and CDR2 (germline): SGHVS, FQNEAQ. CDR3 sequence reads: CASTPLDRAPGQYF. The CDR3 bases are TGTGCCAGCACCCCCCTCGACAGGGCCCCCGGGCAGTACTTC.

The rearrangement links TRBV29-1 to TRBJ2-5, with D possibly TRBD2 on 6 matching bases. The germline V gene has CDR1 SQVTM and CDR2 ANQGSEA. Deletions cut 5 bases from V and 2 bases from J, with 15 bases between. This CDR3 contains 14 residues. Written as DNA, the CDR3 is TGCAGCGTTCTGGGCGGGATCCCACAAGAGACCCAGTACTTC. The encoded protein is CSVLGGIPQETQYF.